The 28 T cell receptor beta chains given below trace back to one sample, sequenced in a study of shared clonotypes between healthy human individuals. Assay: immunoSEQ multiplex PCR; the TCRdb copy retains only in-frame clones and omits some. The sample shows about 490,000 clones, around 78% of them seen only once. Material for sequencing was PBMCs. These TCRs come from a woman between 40 and 50 years old in good health. Some clones in this sample may be carry-over from other donors' samples.

This chain connects TRBV7-9 to TRBJ2-7, with 10 bases fitting TRBD2. The germline V gene encodes CDR1 SEHNR and CDR2 FQNEAQ (reference sequence). The CDR3 is made up of 16 amino acids. Trimming removed 5 bases from V and 4 bases from J; junction bases left unmatched: 11. The CDR3 loop is CASSHTGLAGEYEQYF. CDR3 sequence (DNA): TGTGCCAGCAGCCACACCGGGCTAGCGGGAGAGTACGAGCAGTACTTC.

The J gene is TRBJ2-7, the V gene TRBV6-6; 13 bases fit TRBD2. CDR1 MNHNY and CDR2 SVGAGI come from the germline V gene (reference sequence). V lost 6 bases and J lost 4; bases outside the gene matches: 6. The CDR3 is made up of 15 amino acids. CDR3 loop: CASSRTSGRHYEQYF. DNA of the CDR3: TGTGCCAGCAGCCGGACTAGCGGGAGACATTACGAGCAGTACTTC.

This chain links TRBV14 with TRBJ2-3, with 11 bases that match TRBD2. The junction had 4 bases not matched to a gene; V was cut back by 4 bases and J by 4 bases. CDR3 length: 15 amino acids. The germline CDR1 and CDR2 sequences are SGHDN and FVKESK. In DNA, the CDR3 is TGTGCCAGCAGCCCGACTAGCGGGAAGGCAGATACGCAGTATTTT. This codes for CASSPTSGKADTQYF.

This clone appeared a few times. The rearrangement joins TRBV6-5 to TRBJ2-2; TRBD1 is a possible D gene (6 bases). Germline V CDR1 and CDR2: MNHEY, SVGAGI. V lost 4 bases and J lost 4, with 10 bases in between. The CDR3 runs to 14 residues. CDR3 coding DNA: TGTGCCAGCAGTTGGAGAGGGGGCACCGGGGAGCTGTTTTTT. It yields the protein CASSWRGGTGELFF.

The chain couples TRBV11-3 to TRBJ2-5; 9 positions match TRBD1. The CDR3 is 16 amino acids. The V and J ends lost 5 bases and 0 bases, in that order; junction bases with no gene match: 7. Germline V gene data show CDR1 as SGHNT and CDR2 as YENEEA. CDR3 nucleotides: TGTGCCAGCAGCCCCGGACAGGGGCCGCACCAAGAGACCCAGTACTTC. Its translation: CASSPGQGPHQETQYF.

V gene TRBV27 combines with J gene TRBJ2-7; tentatively, D is TRBD2 (5 bases). V dropped 6 bases and J dropped 3 bases, with 18 bases sitting between them. Germline-derived CDR1 and CDR2 are MNHEY and SMNVEV (reference sequence). The CDR3 is made up of 15 amino acids. The CDR3 nucleotides are TGTGCCAGCAGCCCCCGGGGAAGAATCAACTACGAGCAGTACTTC. It yields the protein CASSPRGRINYEQYF.

The J gene is TRBJ2-5, the V gene TRBV7-8; 10 bases map to TRBD2. Germline V lookup: CDR1 SGHVS, CDR2 FQNEAQ. Trimming at V came to 5 bases and at J to 5 bases, leaving 5 bases not matched to a gene. CDR3 length: 14 amino acids. CDR3 nucleotide sequence: TGTGCCAGCAGCACGGGACTAGCGATGGAGACCCAGTACTTC. This gives the protein CASSTGLAMETQYF.

The gene calls are TRBV7-9 and TRBJ2-2; D is unclear. The CDR3 is 19 residues long. CDR1 is SEHNR and CDR2 is FQNEAQ in the germline V gene (reference sequence). Between the trimmed V and J ends, which lost 7 bases and 3 bases, there was a span of 27 bases. As DNA, the CDR3 is TGTGCCAGCATCAATAGCTTCCAGTCAGCCAATGATTACACCGGGGAGCTGTTTTTT. Residues: CASINSFQSANDYTGELFF.

The chain links TRBV5-1 to TRBJ2-3; TRBD2 is a possible D gene (6 bases). The CDR3 consists of 13 residues. CDR1 and CDR2 (germline): SGHRS, YFSETQ. V gave up 4 bases and J gave up 4 bases, with 10 bases separating them. The CDR3 loop reads CASSPGSSDTQYF. CDR3 coding DNA: TGCGCCAGCAGCCCCGGGAGTTCAGATACGCAGTATTTT.

The V and J genes are TRBV28 and TRBJ2-5; D may be TRBD1 (6 bases). V was cut by 3 bases and J by 11 bases, with 13 bases left in between. CDR1 is MDHEN, CDR2 SYDVKM, per germline. This CDR3 has 12 amino acids. The CDR3 reads CASSFQQGEQYF. The CDR3 region has the DNA TGTGCCAGCAGTTTCCAACAGGGAGAGCAGTACTTC.

This clone was seen just once. With only one base between it and a far larger clone, this is likely a read error. This rearrangement joins TRBV5-1 to TRBJ2-5, with TRBD2 identical over 8 bases. The DNA end is a closer match to TRBJ2-7, so the J assignment may be wrong. The CDR3 is 16 amino acids. Germline assignment: CDR1 SGHRS and CDR2 YFSETQ. The CDR3 loop is CASSPGPAGVAYEQYF. The CDR3 DNA is TGCGCCAGCAGCCCCGGACCAGCGGGGGTGGCCTACGAGCAGTACTTC.

The V gene is TRBV28, the J gene TRBJ1-2; the D gene is possibly TRBD1 (5 bases). Germline-derived CDR1 and CDR2 are MDHEN and SYDVKM. V was shortened by 6 bases and J by 4 bases, with 15 bases between the two germline ends. The CDR3 consists of 14 residues. CDR3 in amino acids: CASSYSQGRYGYTF. CDR3 coding DNA: TGTGCCAGCAGCTACTCCCAGGGCCGCTATGGCTACACCTTC.

The chain couples TRBV5-1 to TRBJ2-5; D ambiguous. The last part of the DNA fits TRBJ2-7 better; the J call may be wrong. Germline V CDR1 and CDR2: SGHRS, YFSETQ. The CDR3 contains 14 residues. The CDR3 loop is CASSLGFTAYEQYF. As DNA, the CDR3 is TGCGCCAGCAGCTTGGGATTTACTGCCTACGAGCAGTACTTC.

The chain links TRBV7-6 to TRBJ1-2; D is possibly TRBD1 (6 bases). CDR3 length: 16 residues. Trimming removed 2 bases at V and 6 bases at J, with 19 bases between. Germline CDR1 is SGHVS and CDR2 is FNYEAQ. The CDR3 is CASSLSPGRGANGYTF. CDR3 DNA sequence: TGTGCCAGCAGCTTAAGCCCCGGACGGGGGGCCAATGGCTACACCTTC.

With respect to this clone: The same CDR3 arises from other DNA sequences in this sample as well. V usage is TRBV27 and J usage is TRBJ2-7; D possibly corresponds to TRBD1 (5 bases). This CDR3 region has 14 residues. In germline, CDR1 is MNHEY, CDR2 SMNVEV (reference sequence). Trimming took off 3 bases at V and 4 bases at J, with 13 bases between the two ends. CDR3 in DNA: TGTGCCAGCAGTTTTACGCAGGGTCCGTACGAGCAGTACTTC. Residues: CASSFTQGPYEQYF.

In the case of this clone: The same CDR3 can be traced to other DNA sequences in this sample. The CDR3 sequence: CSASLTDTQYF. In DNA form, the CDR3 reads TGCAGTGCTAGCCTAACAGATACGCAGTATTTT. J is TRBJ2-3 and V is TRBV20-1, with D uncertain. The CDR3 has 11 amino acids. Germline V gene lookup returns CDR1 DFQATT and CDR2 SNEGSKA (reference sequence). Deletions cut 3 bases from V and 3 bases from J, with 4 bases between.

This rearrangement joins TRBV21-1 to TRBJ1-2. TRBV21-1 is described as a pseudogene. The CDR3 extends over 17 amino acids. CDR3 in DNA: TGTGCCAGCAGCAAAGAAGGGACCGAAAAGACTAACTATGGCTACACCTTC. Translation: CASSKEGTEKTNYGYTF.

The DNA for the CDR3 is TGTGCCACGTCGCACACCGGGGAGCTGTTTTTT. This encodes CATSHTGELFF. The chain joins TRBV6-6 to TRBJ2-2; D unclear. The CDR3 is made up of 11 amino acids. The germline V gene has CDR1 MNHNY and CDR2 SVGAGI (reference sequence). With 10 bases removed from V and 3 bases from J, the gap between germline ends came to 6 bases.

The genes are TRBV6-1 and TRBJ2-5; the D gene is possibly TRBD2 (5 bases). From germline, CDR1 is MNHNS and CDR2 SASEGT. The CDR3 sequence is 14 residues long. With 7 bases removed from V and 4 bases from J, the gap between germline ends came to 16 bases. The CDR3 here is CASTLDSRGETQYF. In nucleotides, the CDR3 is TGTGCCAGCACCCTGGACTCCCGGGGAGAGACCCAGTACTTC.

J is TRBJ2-2 and V is TRBV10-2; D not certain. The CDR3 totals 14 residues. Germline values: CDR1 WSHSY, CDR2 SAAADI. Trimming removed 5 bases at V and 6 bases at J, with 13 bases between. CDR3 coding DNA: TGCGCCAGCAGTTACGGGTTGAGCCCCGGGGAGCTGTTTTTT. It is translated as CASSYGLSPGELFF.

This clone was seen many times. This chain links TRBV28 with TRBJ2-7; D unclear. Trimming stripped 6 bases from V and 1 base from J, with 10 bases between. The germline V gene encodes CDR1 MDHEN and CDR2 SYDVKM. The CDR3 extends over 13 amino acids. As DNA, the CDR3 is TGTGCCAGCAGCCAAGCCCCATCCTACGAGCAGTACTTC. It encodes CASSQAPSYEQYF.

Of note for this clone: Other DNA sequences from this sample encode an identical CDR3 as well. The chain recombines TRBV6-6 with TRBJ2-2; TRBD2 is a possible D gene (5 bases). Per the germline V gene, CDR1 is MNHNY and CDR2 is SVGAGI (reference sequence). This CDR3 region has 14 residues. The V end lost 0 bases, the J end lost 5 bases, and 7 bases lay between the germline ends. The CDR3 loop is CASSYSGNTGELFF. The CDR3 nucleotides are TGTGCCAGCAGTTACTCCGGGAATACCGGGGAGCTGTTTTTT.

V gene TRBV2 combines with J gene TRBJ2-1; D call uncertain. Germline-derived CDR1 and CDR2 are SNHLY and FYNNEI. The CDR3 is made up of 15 amino acids. The V end lost 2 bases, the J end lost 3 bases, and 11 bases lay between the germline ends. This chain's CDR3 is CASSETGRLYNEQFF. The CDR3 region has the DNA TGTGCCAGCAGTGAAACTGGCAGACTCTACAATGAGCAGTTCTTC.

The chain employs TRBV4-2 and TRBJ2-1; maybe TRBD2 (6 bases). The CDR3 contains 15 residues. Germline CDR1 is LGHNA and CDR2 is YNFKEQ. Trimming took 1 base from V and 7 from J, leaving 14 bases between them. As DNA, the CDR3 is TGTGCCAGCAGCCAAGTGGAGGGTTCGGCGAATGAGCAGTTCTTC. Translation: CASSQVEGSANEQFF.

This chain joins TRBV7-8 and TRBJ2-7, with D perhaps matching TRBD2 (5 bases). Germline assignment: CDR1 SGHVS and CDR2 FQNEAQ. Between the trimmed V and J ends, which lost 4 bases and 0 bases, there was a span of 10 bases. The CDR3 has 14 residues. The CDR3 loop reads CASSSLAYSYEQYF. The CDR3, as DNA: TGTGCCAGCAGCTCCCTAGCCTACTCCTACGAGCAGTACTTC. Drawing the rest from reference TRBV7-8 and TRBJ2-7, the complete variable domain is GAGVSQSPRYKVAKRGQDVALRCDPISGHVSLFWYQQALGQGPEFLTYFQNEAQLDKSGLPSDRFFAERPEGSVSTLKIQRTQQEDSAVYLCASSSLAYSYEQYFGPGTRLTVT.

This clone was seen only once. One junction end disagrees with the germline gene, perhaps due to a read error. The V gene is TRBV5-6, the J gene TRBJ2-1; the D is unclear. The CDR3 has 14 residues. Germline CDR1 is SGHDT and CDR2 is YYEEEE. The CDR3: CASLVGTSYNEQFF. The CDR3 DNA reads as TGTGCCAGCTTGGTGGGCACCTCCTATAATGAGCAGTTCTTC. Full variable domain (remainder filled in from reference TRBV5-6 and TRBJ2-1): DAGVTQSPTHLIKTRGQQVTLRCSPKSGHDTVSWYQQALGQGPQFIFQYYEEEERQRGNFPDRFSGHQFPNYSSELNVNALLLGDSALYLCASLVGTSYNEQFFGPGTRLTVL.

The chain couples TRBV28 to TRBJ1-2; D gene uncertain. V shed 11 bases and J shed 4 bases, with 20 bases lying between them. The length of the CDR3 is 14 residues. Germline CDR1 reads MDHEN; CDR2 reads SYDVKM. The CDR3 region is CAESSTALPYGYTF. The CDR3 bases are TGTGCCGAGTCTTCAACCGCCCTCCCCTATGGCTACACCTTC.

This clone showed up just a few times. The gene calls are TRBV30 and TRBJ1-1; no clear D. CDR1 GTSNPN and CDR2 SVGIG come from the germline V gene (reference sequence). There are 13 residues in the CDR3. The V gene lost 1 base and the J gene lost 1 base, with 7 bases spanning the gap. CDR3 in DNA: TGTGCCTGGAGTGCGCACCCGAACACTGAAGCTTTCTTT. This translates into CAWSAHPNTEAFF.